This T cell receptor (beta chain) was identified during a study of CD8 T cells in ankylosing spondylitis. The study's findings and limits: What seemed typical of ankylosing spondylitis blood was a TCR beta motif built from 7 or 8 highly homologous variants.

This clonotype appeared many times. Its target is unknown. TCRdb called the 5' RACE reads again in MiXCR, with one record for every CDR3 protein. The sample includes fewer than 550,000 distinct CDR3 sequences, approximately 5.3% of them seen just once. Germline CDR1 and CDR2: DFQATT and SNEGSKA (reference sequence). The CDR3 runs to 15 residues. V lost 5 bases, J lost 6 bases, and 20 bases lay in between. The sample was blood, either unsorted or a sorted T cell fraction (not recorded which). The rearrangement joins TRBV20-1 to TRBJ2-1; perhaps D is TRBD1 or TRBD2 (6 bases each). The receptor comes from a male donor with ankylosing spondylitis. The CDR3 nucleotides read TGCAGTGCTGGCCCCTGGCGGGACACGAGCAATGAGCAGTTCTTC. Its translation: CSAGPWRDTSNEQFF.